This T cell receptor (beta chain) was recorded in a study of technical replicates of blood from a few donors. Profiled with immunoSEQ multiplex PCR; TCRdb holds only in-frame clones, not every one. The sample lists tens of thousands of clones, about 81% occurring once. The sample consisted of PBMCs. The TCR comes from a human donor in good health. Some clones in this sample may be carry-over from other donors' samples.

CDR3 DNA sequence: TGTGCCAGCAGCCCGACGACATCCCCATGGTCGCCCCTCCACTTT. Translating gives CASSPTTSPWSPLHF. The chain combines TRBV7-9 with TRBJ1-6; D not resolved. Trimming left V 5 bases short and J 13 bases short, with 21 bases between. The CDR3 sequence is 15 residues long. CDR1 is SEHNR, CDR2 FQNEAQ, per germline (reference sequence).